This entry lists 18 T cell receptor beta chains sequenced from one sample in a study of cytomegalovirus exposure and HLA in healthy donors. Both 60 Vbeta primers and 13 Jbeta primers went into the PCR. Clones were sequenced by immunoSEQ multiplex PCR, and TCRdb holds only the in-frame ones, with some missing. Altogether fewer than 120,000 clones are present, approximately 83% being singletons, with the ten largest covering approximately 1.8%. The specimen sequenced was PBMCs. Every receptor here comes from a man aged 35-49 years in good health and CMV-seronegative.

V and J are TRBV30 and TRBJ2-7, with D unclear. V was shortened by 0 bases and J by 2 bases, with 8 bases between the two germline ends. This CDR3 spans 13 amino acids. The V gene's germline CDR1 is GTSNPN and CDR2 SVGIG (reference sequence). This CDR3 is CAWSVTFTYEQYF. Here the CDR3 DNA reads TGTGCCTGGAGTGTAACTTTCACCTACGAGCAGTACTTC.

The genes are TRBV5-1 and TRBJ1-2; the match to TRBD1 covers 7 bases. The germline V gene encodes CDR1 SGHRS and CDR2 YFSETQ. The CDR3 has 14 amino acids. V was pared by 4 bases and J by 5 bases, with 8 bases of the junction left unmatched. CDR3 sequence: CASSIRDSKYGYTF. The CDR3, as DNA: TGCGCCAGCAGCATCCGGGACAGCAAATATGGCTACACCTTC.

J is TRBJ2-1 and V is TRBV4-3; TRBD2 might be the D (5 bases). Trimming pared 0 bases from V and 7 bases from J, leaving 19 bases between. The CDR3 covers 17 residues. Germline V lookup: CDR1 LGHNA, CDR2 YSLEER. CDR3 bases: TGCGCCAGCAGCCAAGATGGCCCGGGGTTGATGTGGAATGAGCAGTTCTTC. Amino acids: CASSQDGPGLMWNEQFF.

The chain recombines TRBV5-1 with TRBJ2-7, with a possible D match to TRBD1 (5 bases). Trimming took 1 base from V and 5 from J, leaving 10 bases between them. Looked up from germline, CDR1 is SGHRS and CDR2 is YFSETQ. The CDR3 extends over 13 amino acids. The CDR3: CASSLTRAHEQYF. As DNA, the CDR3 is TGCGCCAGCAGCTTGACCAGGGCCCACGAGCAGTACTTC. Full variable domain (rest looked up from reference TRBV5-1 and TRBJ2-7): KAGVTQTPRYLIKTRGQQVTLSCSPISGHRSVSWYQQTPGQGLQFLFEYFSETQRNKGNFPGRFSGRQFSNSRSEMNVSTLELGDSALYLCASSLTRAHEQYFGPGTRLTVT.

J is TRBJ2-2 and V is TRBV9, with a weak D call TRBD2 (6 bases). V was clipped by 4 bases and J by 8 bases, with 12 bases between them. This CDR3 spans 13 amino acids. Germline V gives CDR1 SGDLS, CDR2 YYNGEE. CDR3: CASSIRTTGELFF. The DNA for the CDR3 is TGTGCCAGCAGCATTAGGACTACAGGGGAGCTGTTTTTT.

This chain links TRBV2 with TRBJ1-5; D unresolved. Trimming left V 5 bases short and J 0 bases short, with 8 bases between. This CDR3 contains 14 residues. Germline-derived CDR1 and CDR2 are SNHLY and FYNNEI. The CDR3 is CASSPVYSNQPQHF. The CDR3 nucleotides read TGTGCCAGCAGTCCAGTGTATAGCAATCAGCCCCAGCATTTT.

This sequence joins TRBV25-1 and TRBJ1-2; 7 positions match TRBD1. J gave up 7 bases and V 6 bases, and 14 bases lay outside the gene matches. There are 15 residues in the CDR3. CDR1 is MGHDK and CDR2 is SYGVNS in the germline V gene. CDR3 protein: CASSPDPQGRRGYTF. In DNA, the CDR3 is TGTGCCAGCAGCCCGGATCCACAGGGGCGCCGTGGCTACACCTTC.

The rearrangement joins TRBV28 to TRBJ1-5, with 9 bases fitting TRBD1. The CDR3 consists of 17 residues. CDR1 is MDHEN and CDR2 is SYDVKM in the germline V gene. Trimming took 6 bases from V and 1 from J; bases not matched to a gene: 10. CDR3 region: CASRFLQGAQSNQPQHF. CDR3 DNA sequence: TGTGCCAGCAGATTTTTACAGGGGGCGCAAAGCAATCAGCCCCAGCATTTT.

This chain links TRBV7-9 with TRBJ1-1, with D perhaps TRBD1 (6 bases). Germline CDR1 SEHNR, CDR2 FQNEAQ (reference sequence). V was pared by 4 bases and J by 2 bases, with 17 bases between. This CDR3 has 16 amino acids. This chain's CDR3 is CASSSGTPMGNTEAFF. Here the CDR3 DNA reads TGTGCCAGCAGCTCCGGGACACCTATGGGTAACACTGAAGCTTTCTTT.

This rearrangement joins TRBV5-1 to TRBJ2-5, with unresolved D. Deletions cut 4 bases from V and 3 bases from J, with 10 bases between. Germline values: CDR1 SGHRS, CDR2 YFSETQ. CDR3 length equals 13 residues. CDR3 sequence reads: CASSIIQKETQYF. CDR3 bases: TGCGCCAGCAGCATCATACAGAAAGAGACCCAGTACTTC.

V usage is TRBV6-5 and J usage is TRBJ1-6; 10 bases fit TRBD1. V shed 4 bases and J 6 bases; nucleotides not matched to a gene: 6. This CDR3 is 16 amino acids long. Per germline, CDR1 MNHEY and CDR2 SVGAGI. The CDR3 sequence: CASSSDRGLGNSPLHF. CDR3 nucleotide sequence: TGTGCCAGCAGTTCCGACAGGGGGCTGGGTAATTCACCCCTCCACTTT.

V and J are TRBV7-6 and TRBJ2-2; D possibly corresponds to TRBD2 (5 bases). Germline V CDR1 and CDR2: SGHVS, FNYEAQ. V was clipped by 7 bases and J by 7 bases, with 13 bases between them. CDR3 length: 13 amino acids. The CDR3 protein is CASTPRVFGELFF. In DNA, the CDR3 is TGTGCCAGCACCCCGCGGGTTTTCGGGGAGCTGTTTTTT. The whole variable domain, remainder taken from reference TRBV7-6 and TRBJ2-2, is GAGVSQSPRYKVTKRGQDVALRCDPISGHVSLYWYRQALGQGPEFLTYFNYEAQQDKSGLPNDRFSAERPEGSISTLTIQRTEQRDSAMYRCASTPRVFGELFFGEGSRLTVL.

The V gene is TRBV30, the J gene TRBJ2-1; no reliable D call. Per germline, CDR1 GTSNPN and CDR2 SVGIG (reference sequence). The CDR3 is made up of 13 amino acids. Trimming shortened V by 7 bases and J by 0 bases, and 10 bases separated the two germline ends. This CDR3 reads CAFLVRSYNEQFF. The CDR3 DNA is TGTGCCTTCCTCGTTCGCTCCTACAATGAGCAGTTCTTC.

V usage is TRBV9 and J usage is TRBJ2-3; TRBD2 matches at 11 bases. Trimming at V came to 5 bases and at J to 5 bases, leaving 10 bases not matched to a gene. The CDR3 contains 16 residues. Germline V gene lookup returns CDR1 SGDLS and CDR2 YYNGEE. In DNA, the CDR3 is TGTGCCAGCAGGAAAGGACTAGCGGGTTTTGGAGATACGCAGTATTTT. It translates to CASRKGLAGFGDTQYF.

V usage is TRBV29-1 and J usage is TRBJ2-1, with D unclear. Trimming pared 4 bases from V and 4 bases from J, leaving 11 bases between. The CDR3 consists of 13 residues. Per germline, CDR1 SQVTM and CDR2 ANQGSEA. CDR3 bases: TGCAGCGTTGTAATTCCCCTTTACAATGAGCAGTTCTTC. Amino acid sequence: CSVVIPLYNEQFF.

The J gene is TRBJ2-2, the V gene TRBV7-2, with 10 bases lining up with TRBD1. V shed 2 bases and J 7 bases; nucleotides not matched to a gene: 7. CDR1 and CDR2 from the germline V gene are SGHTA and FQGNSA. CDR3 length: 16 amino acids. The CDR3 DNA reads as TGTGCCAGCAGCTTAACCGGGACAGGGGTTTACGGGGAGCTGTTTTTT. It is translated as CASSLTGTGVYGELFF. Full variable domain (remainder filled in from reference TRBV7-2 and TRBJ2-2): GAGVSQSPSNKVTEKGKDVELRCDPISGHTALYWYRQSLGQGLEFLIYFQGNSAPDKSGLPSDRFSAERTGGSVSTLTIQRTQQEDSAVYLCASSLTGTGVYGELFFGEGSRLTVL.

This chain joins TRBV5-4 and TRBJ1-6; D ambiguous. Germline V gene data show CDR1 as SGHNT and CDR2 as YYREEE (reference sequence). Trimming cost V 4 bases and J 7 bases, with 9 bases left between them. The CDR3 is 13 amino acids. The CDR3 here is CASSPLRNSPLHF. The CDR3 DNA sequence: TGTGCCAGCAGCCCCCTAAGAAATTCACCCCTCCACTTT.

The rearrangement uses TRBV9 and TRBJ2-3, with TRBD2 identical over 10 bases. CDR1 is SGDLS, CDR2 YYNGEE, per germline. V was clipped by 0 bases and J by 8 bases; unmatched bases: 9. The length of the CDR3 is 16 residues. The CDR3 DNA reads TGTGCCAGCAGCGTAGAGTCAGCGGGGGGGCAGGTTACGCAGTATTTT. Translation gives CASSVESAGGQVTQYF.